The T cell receptor beta chain under discussion was sequenced for a study of regulatory T cells in long-lasting Graves disease. Whole-study findings and limits: Relative to new patients (approximately 960), persistent patients exhibited greater sharing of public clonotypes (around 2,700). TCR diversity was lower in persistent Graves' patients than in newly diagnosed ones.

Combining iRepertoire HTBI primers with Arm-PCR of CDR3 regions, the authors built TCR beta libraries. TCRdb re-called the multiplex PCR reads through MiXCR, storing one row per CDR3 protein. The sample lists roughly 400,000 distinct CDR3 sequences, roughly 20% occurring once. The time point here: persistent/refractory GD, antithyroid drugs over 5 years with positive TRAb. Generation of the TCR library employed RNA extracted from PBMCs. A note on this clonotype: Its antigen is undetermined.

This clonotype was obtained from a female donor with Graves disease. Sequencing used peripheral blood mononuclear cells (PBMCs), obtained when the disease was refractory, from a patient treated with antithyroid drugs.

CDR3 in DNA: TGTGCCAGCAGCTTAGGAGGAGGATCGTCCGGGGAGCTGTTTTTT. Residues: CASSLGGGSSGELFF. The rearrangement joins TRBV7-2 to TRBJ2-2, with a tentative D call TRBD2 (5 bases). The CDR3 covers 15 residues. CDR1 and CDR2 from the germline V gene are SGHTA and FQGNSA. V was clipped by 1 base and J by 6 bases, with 12 bases between them.